The 14 T cell receptor beta chains listed next were all sequenced from one sample in a study of cytomegalovirus exposure and HLA in healthy donors listed by TCRdb under 2017. Library method: the immunoSEQ multiplex PCR assay. The multiplex PCR relied on a mix of 60 forward primers for TCR Vbeta segments and 13 reverse primers for TCR Jbeta segments. Here the immuneACCESS table is served through TCRdb, limited to in-frame sequences with V and J called. Missing clones are a known gap in these copies; in checked studies unresolved V genes cover under half, and the rest lacks a known reason. This sample holds 100,000 to 150,000 clones; roughly three fifths were observed only once. In total, the top ten clones hold 2.4% of the sample. Specimen: PBMCs. The source is a woman between 40 and 55 years old in good health and CMV-seronegative.

This clone was observed a handful of times. The genes are TRBV6-4 and TRBJ1-1; unclear D gene. With 6 bases removed from V and 2 bases from J, the gap between germline ends came to 10 bases. Germline lookup yields CDR1 MRHNA and CDR2 SNTAGT. The CDR3 extends over 13 amino acids. CDR3 protein: CASSALANTEAFF. The CDR3 DNA follows: TGTGCCAGCAGCGCCTTGGCTAACACTGAAGCTTTCTTT.

V and J are TRBV19 and TRBJ2-5, with TRBD2 as a possible D gene (6 bases). The CDR3 runs 16 residues. CDR1 and CDR2 from the germline V gene are LNHDA and SQIVND (reference sequence). V lost 4 bases and J lost 5, with 20 bases in between. CDR3 sequence (DNA): TGTGCCAGTAGTAGGCGGACTACTTCCGACCGGGAGACCCAGTACTTC. Its protein product is CASSRRTTSDRETQYF.

The J gene is TRBJ1-3, the V gene TRBV9, with D possibly matching TRBD1 (5 bases). The germline V gene has CDR1 SGDLS and CDR2 YYNGEE. Deletions cut 0 bases from V and 0 bases from J, with 10 bases between. CDR3 length equals 16 residues. The CDR3 here is CASSVAGGSSGNTIYF. CDR3 bases: TGTGCCAGCAGCGTAGCTGGGGGGTCCTCTGGAAACACCATATATTTT.

This chain uses TRBV21-1 with TRBJ1-5. TRBV21-1 corresponds to a pseudogene. The CDR3 length is 15 residues. Here the CDR3 DNA reads TGTGCCAGCAGCAAAGCCCGGGAGGAGGCTCAGCCCCAGCATTTT. Encoded protein: CASSKAREEAQPQHF.

This chain links TRBV5-1 with TRBJ2-1, with TRBD2 matching over 10 bases. This CDR3 spans 15 amino acids. J was trimmed by 6 bases and V by 2 bases; bases with no gene match: 5. Germline V CDR1 and CDR2: SGHRS, YFSETQ. CDR3 residues: CASSFLAGDLNEQFF. CDR3 nucleotides: TGCGCCAGCAGCTTCCTAGCGGGGGATCTCAATGAGCAGTTCTTC.

This sequence joins TRBV13 and TRBJ2-3; D unresolved. The CDR3 extends over 15 amino acids. The V end lost 1 base, the J end lost 1 base, and 9 bases lay between the germline ends. The germline gives CDR1 PRHDT, CDR2 FYEKMQ (reference sequence). The CDR3 DNA follows: TGTGCCAGCAGCTTAGTGGGCCGTCGCACAGATACGCAGTATTTT. Its translation is CASSLVGRRTDTQYF. The whole variable domain, filled in from reference TRBV13 and TRBJ2-3, reads AAGVIQSPRHLIKEKRETATLKCYPIPRHDTVYWYQQGPGQDPQFLISFYEKMQSDKGSIPDRFSAQQFSDYHSELNMSSLELGDSALYFCASSLVGRRTDTQYFGPGTRLTVL.

This clone is a singleton in its sample. The CDR3 nucleotides read TGCGCCAGCAGCCGAACAGGGAATCGCGCCTACAATGAGCAGTTCTTC. It translates to CASSRTGNRAYNEQFF. The chain couples TRBV5-1 to TRBJ2-1; D is perhaps TRBD1 (6 bases). This CDR3 has 16 amino acids. V was trimmed by 4 bases and J by 2 bases, leaving 16 bases between them. The germline CDR1 and CDR2 sequences are SGHRS and YFSETQ. The complete variable domain, with remaining parts taken from reference TRBV5-1 and TRBJ2-1, reads KAGVTQTPRYLIKTRGQQVTLSCSPISGHRSVSWYQQTPGQGLQFLFEYFSETQRNKGNFPGRFSGRQFSNSRSEMNVSTLELGDSALYLCASSRTGNRAYNEQFFGPGTRLTVL.

The chain is built from TRBV5-4 and TRBJ2-2, with D uncertain. V lost 6 bases and J lost 7, with 13 bases in between. CDR3 length: 13 residues. Germline V gives CDR1 SGHNT, CDR2 YYREEE (reference sequence). The CDR3 protein is CASNEVLGGELFF. The CDR3 bases are TGTGCCAGCAACGAAGTCCTCGGCGGGGAGCTGTTTTTT.

The V gene is TRBV30, the J gene TRBJ2-1; 7 bases are a match to TRBD2. J lost 2 bases, V lost 2 bases, and 3 bases had no gene match. This CDR3 is 14 amino acids long. Germline V lookup: CDR1 GTSNPN, CDR2 SVGIG (reference sequence). CDR3 amino acids: CAWSLSGAYNEQFF. The CDR3 bases are TGTGCCTGGAGTCTGAGCGGGGCCTACAATGAGCAGTTCTTC.

The rearrangement links TRBV4-2 to TRBJ1-5, with TRBD1 identical over 8 bases. The CDR3 covers 17 residues. Per germline, CDR1 LGHNA and CDR2 YNFKEQ. V dropped 1 base and J dropped 7; count of bases not matched to a gene: 12. The CDR3 DNA reads as TGTGCCAGCAGCCAAGTGGGGGGGACAGGCCCTATACAGCCCCAGCATTTT. Translation gives CASSQVGGTGPIQPQHF.

This clone occurred a few times. The rearrangement uses TRBV20-1 and TRBJ1-1, with D perhaps TRBD1 (5 bases). This CDR3 contains 10 residues. Trimming removed 6 bases at V and 6 bases at J, with 8 bases between. The germline V gene encodes CDR1 DFQATT and CDR2 SNEGSKA (reference sequence). The CDR3 here is CSAQGSEAFF. The CDR3 DNA reads as TGCAGTGCCCAGGGTTCTGAAGCTTTCTTT.

In its sample, this clone was seen a few times. The V call is TRBV7-3, the J call TRBJ1-1, with D possibly being TRBD1 (6 bases). Germline V CDR1 and CDR2: SGHTA, FQGTGA. The CDR3 is 13 residues long. V was cut by 1 base and J by 5 bases, with 8 bases left in between. The chain's CDR3 is CASSLIQGTEAFF. The DNA for the CDR3 is TGTGCCAGCAGCTTAATACAGGGAACTGAAGCTTTCTTT.

This sequence joins TRBV5-5 and TRBJ2-2; TRBD1 agrees at 8 bases. Looked up from germline, CDR1 is SGHKS and CDR2 is YYEKEE (reference sequence). The trim removed 4 bases at V and 3 bases at J, leaving 5 bases unmatched. This CDR3 spans 15 amino acids. The CDR3 sequence: CASSLGQEDTGELFF. Here the CDR3 DNA reads TGTGCCAGCAGCCTGGGACAGGAGGACACCGGGGAGCTGTTTTTT. Combining the CDR3 with reference TRBV5-5 and TRBJ2-2 gives the whole variable domain DAGVTQSPTHLIKTRGQQVTLRCSPISGHKSVSWYQQVLGQGPQFIFQYYEKEERGRGNFPDRFSARQFPNYSSELNVNALLLGDSALYLCASSLGQEDTGELFFGEGSRLTVL.

The gene calls are TRBV7-9 and TRBJ2-7; TRBD2 aligns across 9 bases. Unmatched junction bases numbered 11, after V lost 8 bases and J lost 0 bases. The length of the CDR3 is 16 residues. Germline loops: CDR1 SEHNR, CDR2 FQNEAQ (reference sequence). CDR3: CASARELAGNSYEQYF. The CDR3 DNA is TGTGCCAGCGCTAGGGAACTAGCGGGTAACTCCTACGAGCAGTACTTC. Full variable domain (remainder filled in from reference TRBV7-9 and TRBJ2-7): DTGVSQNPRHKITKRGQNVTFRCDPISEHNRLYWYRQTLGQGPEFLTYFQNEAQLEKSRLLSDRFSAERPKGSFSTLEIQRTEQGDSAMYLCASARELAGNSYEQYFGPGTRLTVT.